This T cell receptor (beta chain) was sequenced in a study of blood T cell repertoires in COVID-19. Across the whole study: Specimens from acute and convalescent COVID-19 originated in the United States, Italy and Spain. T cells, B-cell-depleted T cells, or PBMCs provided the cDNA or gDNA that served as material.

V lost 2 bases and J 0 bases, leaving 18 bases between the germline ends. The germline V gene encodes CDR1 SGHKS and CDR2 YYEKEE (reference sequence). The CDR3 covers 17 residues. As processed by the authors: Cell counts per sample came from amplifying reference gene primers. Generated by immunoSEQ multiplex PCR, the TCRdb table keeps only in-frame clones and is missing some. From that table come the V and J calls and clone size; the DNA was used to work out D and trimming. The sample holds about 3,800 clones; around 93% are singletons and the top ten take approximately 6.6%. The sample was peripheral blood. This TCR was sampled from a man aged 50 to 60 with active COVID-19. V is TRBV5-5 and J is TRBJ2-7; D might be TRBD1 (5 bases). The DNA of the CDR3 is TGTGCCAGCAGCTTCCCAACCGGCAGGGCCAACTCCTACGAGCAGTACTTC. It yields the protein CASSFPTGRANSYEQYF.